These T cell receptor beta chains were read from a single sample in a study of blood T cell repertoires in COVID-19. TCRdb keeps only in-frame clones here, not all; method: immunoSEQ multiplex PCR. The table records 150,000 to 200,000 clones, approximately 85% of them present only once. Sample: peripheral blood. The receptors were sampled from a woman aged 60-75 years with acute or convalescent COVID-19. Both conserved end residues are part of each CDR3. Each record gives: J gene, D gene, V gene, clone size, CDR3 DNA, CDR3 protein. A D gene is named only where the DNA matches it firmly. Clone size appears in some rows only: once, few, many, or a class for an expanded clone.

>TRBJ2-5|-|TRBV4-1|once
TGCGCCAGCAGCCAACCCGGGGTCCCGCCCGAGACCCAGTACTTC
CASSQPGVPPETQYF
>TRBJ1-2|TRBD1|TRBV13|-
TGTGCCAGCAGCTTAGGGACAGGGGTCGGCTATGGCTACACCTTC
CASSLGTGVGYGYTF
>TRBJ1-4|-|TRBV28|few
TGTGCCAGCAGTCTACCGGACCGGGAGGAAAAACTGTTTTTT
CASSLPDREEKLFF
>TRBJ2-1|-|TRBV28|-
TGTGCCAGCAGTTCACTAGGTAATGAGCAGTTCTTC
CASSSLGNEQFF
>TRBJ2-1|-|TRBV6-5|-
TGTGCCAGCAGTTACGGGGAGGTTGCCTACAATGAGCAGTTCTTC
CASSYGEVAYNEQFF
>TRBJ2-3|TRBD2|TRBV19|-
TGTGCCAGCTCAGGGAGCGGGGCGCTCACAGATACGCAGTATTTT
CASSGSGALTDTQYF
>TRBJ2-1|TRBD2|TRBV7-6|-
TGTGCCAGCAGCTTGAACATGGGACTAGCGGGAGAAGAGCAGTTCTTC
CASSLNMGLAGEEQFF
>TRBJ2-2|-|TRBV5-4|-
TGTGCCAGCAGCTTGCCGCAGGGTGACGGGGAGCTGTTTTTT
CASSLPQGDGELFF
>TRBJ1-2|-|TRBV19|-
TGTGCCACCCAGGCCTATGGTGGCTACACCTTC
CATQAYGGYTF
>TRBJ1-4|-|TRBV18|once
TGTGCCAGCTCACCTCTGCAGGGTGTTTCTAATGAAAAACTGTTTTTT
CASSPLQGVSNEKLFF
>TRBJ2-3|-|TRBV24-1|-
TGTGCCACCAGTGATTTGCGCGGTAGCACAGATACGCAGTATTTT
CATSDLRGSTDTQYF
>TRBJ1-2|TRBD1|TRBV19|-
TGTGCCAGTAGGCTGGACAGGATCTATGGCTACACCTTC
CASRLDRIYGYTF
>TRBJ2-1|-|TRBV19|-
TGTGCCAGTAGTATTGAATCAGGGTCCCAGTTCTTC
CASSIESGSQFF
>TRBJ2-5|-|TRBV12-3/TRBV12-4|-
TGTGCCAGCAGTTTAGGACAGGTGGAGACCCAGTACTTC
CASSLGQVETQYF
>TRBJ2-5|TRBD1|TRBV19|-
TGTGCCTCGTCATCCCAGACAGGGGTGCAGACCCAGTACTTC
CASSSQTGVQTQYF
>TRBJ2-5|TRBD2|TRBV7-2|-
TGTGCCAGCAGTCAAGGGAGACTAGCTGGGACCCAGTACTTC
CASSQGRLAGTQYF
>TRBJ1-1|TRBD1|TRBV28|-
TGTGCCAGCAGTTTGCAAGGGGGCATAACTGATGCTTTCTTT
CASSLQGGITDAFF
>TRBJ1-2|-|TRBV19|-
TGTGCCAGTAGTATGGCCCGGGAGCATGGCTACACCTTC
CASSMAREHGYTF
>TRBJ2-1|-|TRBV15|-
TGTGCCACCAGCGGACTTTTTGGCGAGCAGTTCTTC
CATSGLFGEQFF
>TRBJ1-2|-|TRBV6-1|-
TGTGCCAGCAGTGAAGCGGGAGTTATCTATGGCTACACCTTC
CASSEAGVIYGYTF
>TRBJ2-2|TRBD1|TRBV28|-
TGTGCCAGCACCACAGGGGCCGGGGAGCTGTTTTTT
CASTTGAGELFF
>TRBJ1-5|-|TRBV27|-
TGTGCCAGCAGTTTAAGGGGTAGCAATCAGCCCCAGCATTTT
CASSLRGSNQPQHF